This TCR beta chain was sequenced in a study of vaccination effects on CD4 cells after COVID-19. For this clone: Its antigen is undetermined.

Here immunoSEQ multiplex PCR was the method, and the copy in TCRdb shows in-frame clones only, minus some. The repertoire holds about 14,000 clones, with around 72% as singletons. After expansion with viral peptide pools in the ViraFEST assay, antigen-specific CD4+ T cells were sequenced. A 10-day culture period preceded the isolation of CD4+ T cells. BNT162b2 vaccine or mRNA-1273 vaccine was given to participants in two doses. With 1 base removed from V and 12 bases from J, the gap between germline ends came to 10 bases. Germline V lookup: CDR1 DFQATT, CDR2 SNEGSKA (reference sequence). CDR3 length equals 11 residues.

The material sequenced was CD4+ T cells from PBMCs cultured with SARS-CoV-2 spike peptides, taken after COVID-19 vaccination. This TCR was recovered from a human donor who received a COVID-19 vaccine. This chain uses TRBV20-1 with TRBJ2-1, with D possibly being TRBD2 (7 bases). The CDR3 bases are TGCAGTGCTAGAGGGGGGGGCGGGCAGTTCTTC. Protein: CSARGGGGQFF.